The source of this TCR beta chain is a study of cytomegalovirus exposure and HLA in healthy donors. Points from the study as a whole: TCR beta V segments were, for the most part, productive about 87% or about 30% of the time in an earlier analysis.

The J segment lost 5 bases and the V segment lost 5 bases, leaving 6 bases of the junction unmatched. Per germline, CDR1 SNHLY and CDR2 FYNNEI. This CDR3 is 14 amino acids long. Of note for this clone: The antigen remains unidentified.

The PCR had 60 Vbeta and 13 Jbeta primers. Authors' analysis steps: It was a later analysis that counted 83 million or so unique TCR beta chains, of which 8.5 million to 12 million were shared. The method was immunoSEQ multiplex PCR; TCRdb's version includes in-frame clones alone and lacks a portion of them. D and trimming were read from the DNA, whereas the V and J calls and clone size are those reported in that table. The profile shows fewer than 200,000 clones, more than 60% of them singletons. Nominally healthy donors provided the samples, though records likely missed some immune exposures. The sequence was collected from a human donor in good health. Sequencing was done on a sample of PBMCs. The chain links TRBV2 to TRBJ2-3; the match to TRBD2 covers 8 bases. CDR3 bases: TGTGCCAGCAGTCGACTAGCGCGGGGAGATACGCAGTATTTT. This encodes CASSRLARGDTQYF.